Listed below are T cell receptor beta chains from one sample, sequenced in a study of cytotoxic CD8 clonotypes in ibrutinib-treated CLL. The repertoire was sequenced with immunoSEQ multiplex PCR; TCRdb's copy has only in-frame clones and lacks some. Of roughly 28,000 clones listed, roughly 85% were seen once; the top ten hold about 7.8%. This specimen consisted of PBMCs, obtained after 24 months of ibrutinib treatment. The receptors here all came from a human donor with chronic lymphocytic leukemia. Each CDR3 is given with its conserved first and last residue. D genes are given only for firm matches. Part of the rows lack a size; the others show once, few, many or a class for expanded clones.

j_call d_call v_call clone_size cdr3_nt cdr3_aa
TRBJ2-1 - TRBV20-1 - TGCAGTGCGGCGACGTTGAATGAGCAGTTCTTC CSAATLNEQFF
TRBJ1-1 - TRBV6-4 - TGTGCCAGCAGTATCAGGGAGGTAGACACTGAAGCTTTCTTT CASSIREVDTEAFF
TRBJ1-4 TRBD1 TRBV29-1 - TGCAGCGTTTCCGGTGGGGAGAAGGGGGCGGTAAATGAAAAACTGTTTTTT CSVSGGEKGAVNEKLFF
TRBJ1-2 TRBD1 TRBV13 once TGTGCCAGCAGCTTGGGACAGGGGAGAGGCTACACCTTC CASSLGQGRGYTF
TRBJ2-3 TRBD2 TRBV6-5 - TGTGCCAGCAGCCCTAGCGGGGGGGCAAGAGCTACGCAGTATTTT CASSPSGGARATQYF
TRBJ2-2 - TRBV11-2 once TGTGCCAGCAGCTTAGGCAACCCCCAGGGGACCGGGGAGCTGTTTTTT CASSLGNPQGTGELFF
TRBJ1-1 - TRBV10-3 - TGTGCCATCAGTGAGGGGCGGAGAGGTGACACTGAAGCTTTCTTT CAISEGRRGDTEAFF
TRBJ1-2 - TRBV6-5 - TGTGCCAGCAGATCCTGGGTGGGTCAGTATGGCTACACCTTC CASRSWVGQYGYTF
TRBJ2-5 - TRBV21-1 few TGTGCCAGCCCGCAATCGGACCAAGAGACCCAGTACTTC CASPQSDQETQYF
TRBJ1-5 - TRBV7-9 - TGTGCCAGCAGCTTAGCTCAGGAGAATCAGCCCCAGCATTTT CASSLAQENQPQHF
TRBJ1-2 - TRBV23-1 - TGCGCCAGCCCGCGGGGGGGGGATGGCTACACCTTC CASPRGGDGYTF
TRBJ2-1 TRBD1 TRBV11-2 - TGTGCCAGCAGCCGGGACAGGGCCCTAGGGGCCTACAATGAGCAGTTCTTC CASSRDRALGAYNEQFF
TRBJ2-6 - TRBV9 - TGTGCCAGCAGCGTAGTAGGGAGCGGGGCCAACGTCCTGACTTTC CASSVVGSGANVLTF
TRBJ1-1 - TRBV6-6 - TGTGCCAGCAGTTACCGCACAGGGCCCGCTGAAGCTTTCTTT CASSYRTGPAEAFF
TRBJ2-7 - TRBV10-3 - TGTGCCATCAGTGCGACGGGGGTGTACGAGCAGTACTTC CAISATGVYEQYF
TRBJ2-2 TRBD1 TRBV27 - TGTGCCAGCAGCTCTGACAGGGCGAACGGGGAGCTGTTTTTT CASSSDRANGELFF
TRBJ1-2 TRBD1 TRBV6-5 - TGTGCCAGCAGTTACCCGGGGGACAGGGGTCTCCCCTTC CASSYPGDRGLPF
TRBJ1-5 - TRBV10-3 - TGTGCCATCAGTCCAGGCGTCATTGAGCCCCAGCATTTT CAISPGVIEPQHF
TRBJ1-5 - TRBV19 - TGTGCCAGTAGTATAAGCCAGGCTAGCAATCAGCCCCAGCATTTT CASSISQASNQPQHF
TRBJ1-2 - TRBV18 - TGTGCCAGCTCGCCTAACCGGGACGGCACTTGGGGCTACACCTTC CASSPNRDGTWGYTF
TRBJ2-7 - TRBV6-6 - TGTGCCAGCCTAACTGGGGAAAGGTACGAGCAGTACTTC CASLTGERYEQYF
TRBJ1-3 - TRBV13 - TGTGCCAGCAGCTTAAGGGTCTCTGGAAACACCATATATTTT CASSLRVSGNTIYF
TRBJ1-4 - TRBV19 few TGTGCCAGTTTGAGTGGACATGAAAAACTGTTTTTT CASLSGHEKLFF
TRBJ1-1 - TRBV11-2 - TGTGCCAGCAGCTTAGTCCCCTCCTGGGAAGCTTTCTTT CASSLVPSWEAFF
TRBJ2-7 TRBD1 TRBV5-1 once TGCGCCAGCAAACGGGACAGGAGCTCCTACGAGCAGTACTTC CASKRDRSSYEQYF
TRBJ1-1 - TRBV6-5 - TGTGCCAGCAGTTTCCGACAGAGGACTGAAGCTTTCTTT CASSFRQRTEAFF
TRBJ2-3 - TRBV7-8 - TGTGCCAGCAGCCCGGGCCCTTCGGATACGCAGTATTTT CASSPGPSDTQYF
TRBJ1-3 TRBD1 TRBV6-1 once TGTGCCAGCAGTTGGACAGGGGTTGGAAACACCATATATTTT CASSWTGVGNTIYF
TRBJ2-5 - TRBV7-9 - TGTGCCAGCAGCTTAGAACGGGGGCTCCAAGAGACCCAGTACTTC CASSLERGLQETQYF
TRBJ1-2 TRBD1 TRBV6-1 few TGTGCCAGCAGTGAAGGGAGACAGGGGTTGGTTTATGGCTACACCTTC CASSEGRQGLVYGYTF
TRBJ2-7 - TRBV28 few TGTGCCAGCAGTTTACAGGCGACCTCTCCTAGCTACGAGCAGTACTTC CASSLQATSPSYEQYF
TRBJ2-7 TRBD1 TRBV7-2 - TGTGCCAGCAGTCTCCCGACAGGGAAACCCTCCTACGAGCAGTACTTC CASSLPTGKPSYEQYF
TRBJ1-5 - TRBV6-1 - TGTGCCAGCAGTGAAATTCGGGCAGGGCATTATAGCAATCAGCCCCAGCATTTT CASSEIRAGHYSNQPQHF
TRBJ2-2 TRBD1 TRBV7-7 - TGTGCTAGCAACCCGGGACAGGACACCGGGGAGCTGTTTTTT CASNPGQDTGELFF
TRBJ2-5 TRBD1 TRBV28 - TGTGCCAGCAGTTACGACAGGGGCTACAAAGAGACCCAGTACTTC CASSYDRGYKETQYF
TRBJ2-5 - TRBV7-8 - TGTGCCAGCATCGCCGTTGGCGAAGGGGAGACCCAGTACTTC CASIAVGEGETQYF
TRBJ2-2 TRBD2 TRBV6-5 - TGTGCCAGCAGTTACCGGGGGGCCGGGGAGCTGTTTTTT CASSYRGAGELFF
TRBJ1-6 - TRBV5-1 - TGCGCCAGCAGAATACTAGATTCACCCCTCCACTTT CASRILDSPLHF
TRBJ2-2 - TRBV9 once TGTGCCAGCAGCGTGCAGGGGAACACCGGGGAGCTGTTTTTT CASSVQGNTGELFF
TRBJ2-1 - TRBV19 - TGTGCAGCCAGTCAGTCCCGGCTAGATTACAATGAGCAGTTCTTC CAASQSRLDYNEQFF
TRBJ1-2 - TRBV7-8 - TGTGCCAGCAGCTTTACAGAGGACTATGGCTACACCTTC CASSFTEDYGYTF
TRBJ2-7 TRBD1 TRBV4-1 - TGCGCCAGCAGCCCTAAGGTCTTGGGACAGGGATTCCACGAGCAGTACTTC CASSPKVLGQGFHEQYF
TRBJ2-1 - TRBV6-6 - TGTGCCAGCAGACCCGAGGGCCGGTGGAGGGATGAGCAGTTCTTC CASRPEGRWRDEQFF
TRBJ1-1 - TRBV6-5 - TGTGCCAGCAGTCAACTAACTGAAGCTTTCTTT CASSQLTEAFF
TRBJ1-1 - TRBV19 - TGTGCCAGTTCGCCGATGAACACTGAAGCTTTCTTT CASSPMNTEAFF
TRBJ2-3 TRBD2 TRBV5-7 few TGTGCCAGCAGCCCCCCAAAGACTAGCAACGCAGATACGCAGTATTTT CASSPPKTSNADTQYF
TRBJ1-6 - TRBV5-1 once TGCGCCAGCAGCACATTATCCCAGGGGCAACACATCTTGGAAATTTCACCCCTCCACTTT CASSTLSQGQHILEISPLHF
TRBJ1-1 TRBD1 TRBV28 - TGTGCCAGCAGTCTTACTGACAGGGTAGCTTTCTTT CASSLTDRVAFF
TRBJ1-4 - TRBV14 - TGTGCCAGCAGCCGTCAGGGGTTTCGGGGGTCTGGGAGACTGTTTTTT CASSRQGFRGSGRLFF
TRBJ1-1 TRBD1 TRBV6-6 - TGTGCCAGCAGTTACCTGACAGGGGTGGCTGAAGCTTTCTTT CASSYLTGVAEAFF
TRBJ1-6 - TRBV6-5 few TGTGCCAGCAGTTCCCGAGGCGGGGGAATCCGATCACCCCTCCACTTT CASSSRGGGIRSPLHF
TRBJ2-3 - TRBV7-9 - TGTGCCAGCGCCCTGATGGGGAGTGCAGATACGCAGTATTTT CASALMGSADTQYF
TRBJ2-2 TRBD2 TRBV11-2 - TGTGCCAGCAGCTTCCTTGCGGGGGGGCGTGGCACCGGGGAGCTGTTTTTT CASSFLAGGRGTGELFF
TRBJ1-6 - TRBV5-4 - TGTGCCAGCAGCGCGGCAACCATGCCTAATTCACCCCTCCACTTT CASSAATMPNSPLHF
TRBJ1-5 TRBD1 TRBV10-3 - TGTGCCATCAGTGAGTCGAGGCGGGACAGGGGGCAGCCCCAGCATTTT CAISESRRDRGQPQHF
TRBJ2-1 TRBD1 TRBV7-2 - TGTGCCAGCAGCTCCCCTTTCGACAGGGGGAGATACAATGAGCAGTTCTTC CASSSPFDRGRYNEQFF
TRBJ2-1 - TRBV11-1 - TGTGCCAGCACCTCCTACGACATTACTCCTGGTCCTGAGCAGTTCTTC CASTSYDITPGPEQFF